This passage covers 32 T cell receptor beta chains from one sample sequenced in a study of cytomegalovirus exposure and HLA in healthy donors. Sequencing used immunoSEQ multiplex PCR; TCRdb keeps in-frame clones, though not all of them. Of 100,000 to 150,000 clones in the sample, 94% were seen once. Sequencing was done on a sample of PBMCs. The receptor source for this set is a young woman in good health and CMV-seronegative.

This sequence joins TRBV27 and TRBJ2-1; TRBD2 aligns across 8 bases. In germline, CDR1 is MNHEY, CDR2 SMNVEV (reference sequence). V lost 6 bases and J lost 3; bases outside the gene matches: 1. This CDR3 has 13 amino acids. The CDR3 here is CASRLAVYNEQFF. The CDR3 region has the DNA TGTGCCAGCAGACTAGCGGTCTACAATGAGCAGTTCTTC.

This chain links TRBV7-8 with TRBJ1-1; D is unclear. Germline loops: CDR1 SGHVS, CDR2 FQNEAQ. The V end lost 3 bases, the J end lost 5 bases, and 16 bases lay between the germline ends. This CDR3 is built from 15 residues. The CDR3 bases are TGTGCCAGCAGCTTGGGGTGGACCGGGGAGACTGAAGCTTTCTTT. The encoded protein is CASSLGWTGETEAFF.

The J gene is TRBJ2-7, the V gene TRBV19; 8 nucleotides align to TRBD1. Germline lookup yields CDR1 LNHDA and CDR2 SQIVND (reference sequence). V lost 5 bases and J lost 0; bases outside the gene matches: 6. This CDR3 has 15 residues. CDR3 in amino acids: CASSPWDRSSYEQYF. DNA of the CDR3: TGTGCCAGTAGTCCGTGGGACAGGAGCTCCTACGAGCAGTACTTC.

This rearrangement joins TRBV2 to TRBJ1-1; 9 nucleotides align to TRBD1. Looked up from germline, CDR1 is SNHLY and CDR2 is FYNNEI. Losses at the gene ends were 6 bases for V and 1 base for J; bases not matched to a gene: 3. The CDR3 is 14 amino acids. The CDR3 DNA follows: TGTGCCAGCAGCCTACAGGGGGCGAACACTGAAGCTTTCTTT. It translates to CASSLQGANTEAFF.

This clone appeared once. The rearrangement joins TRBV7-3 to TRBJ1-2, with no clear D. V was pared by 1 base and J by 8 bases, with 17 bases between. Germline loops: CDR1 SGHTA, CDR2 FQGTGA. This CDR3 region has 15 residues. Written as DNA, the CDR3 is TGTGCCAGCAGCTTAAATGGAGGGTTCACCCAGGGCTACACCTTC. Its protein is CASSLNGGFTQGYTF.

This clone has a single count. The CDR3 loop is CASSYGGRQRTEAFF. The CDR3 coding sequence is TGTGCCAGCAGTTATGGAGGGAGACAGAGAACTGAAGCTTTCTTT. This rearrangement joins TRBV6-5 to TRBJ1-1, with D possibly being TRBD1 (5 bases). V lost 3 bases to trimming and J lost 5 bases, with 16 bases between them. The germline gives CDR1 MNHEY, CDR2 SVGAGI. The CDR3 is made up of 15 amino acids.

The J gene is TRBJ2-3, the V gene TRBV5-1, with 7 bases matching TRBD1. In germline, CDR1 is SGHRS, CDR2 YFSETQ. The CDR3 contains 16 residues. The V segment lost 0 bases and the J segment 1 base; nucleotides outside the gene matches: 5. The CDR3 DNA reads TGCGCCAGCAGCTTGGAGGCTGGACAGGGCACAGATACGCAGTATTTT. Translating it yields CASSLEAGQGTDTQYF.

This clone was detected only once. In nucleotides, the CDR3 is TGTGCCAGCAGTGAAGGGACAGGGAGCACAGATACGCAGTATTTT. Residues: CASSEGTGSTDTQYF. The rearrangement links TRBV6-1 to TRBJ2-3; 8 nucleotides align to TRBD1. From germline, CDR1 is MNHNS and CDR2 SASEGT. V shed 1 base, J shed 0 bases, and the junction held 0 bases outside the gene matches. This CDR3 has 15 amino acids.

The J gene is TRBJ2-3, the V gene TRBV9; D gene unclear. The CDR3 is made up of 15 amino acids. V was clipped by 0 bases and J by 0 bases, with 8 bases between them. CDR1 and CDR2 (germline): SGDLS, YYNGEE. CDR3 bases: TGTGCCAGCAGCGTAGGATCCAGTAGCACAGATACGCAGTATTTT. Protein product: CASSVGSSSTDTQYF.

The CDR3 coding sequence is TGCGCCAGCAGCTTGGCCGGGACAGGGGGCTTAAACACTGAAGCTTTCTTT. This gives the protein CASSLAGTGGLNTEAFF. V is TRBV5-1 and J is TRBJ1-1, with TRBD1 matching 12 bases. The CDR3 is made up of 17 amino acids. Unmatched junction bases numbered 5, after V lost 0 bases and J lost 2 bases. Per the germline V gene, CDR1 is SGHRS and CDR2 is YFSETQ.

The chain has TRBV7-6 and TRBJ2-3, with D hard to call. Trimming pared 5 bases from V and 3 bases from J, leaving 9 bases between. Per germline, CDR1 SGHVS and CDR2 FNYEAQ. The CDR3 extends over 13 amino acids. The CDR3 nucleotides read TGTGCCAGCAGCCCAACGAGGACAGATACGCAGTATTTT. The encoded protein is CASSPTRTDTQYF. The full variable domain, completed using reference TRBV7-6 and TRBJ2-3, is GAGVSQSPRYKVTKRGQDVALRCDPISGHVSLYWYRQALGQGPEFLTYFNYEAQQDKSGLPNDRFSAERPEGSISTLTIQRTEQRDSAMYRCASSPTRTDTQYFGPGTRLTVL.

J is TRBJ2-3 and V is TRBV6-5, with TRBD1 as a possible D gene (5 bases). The V gene lost 2 bases and the J gene lost 14 bases, with 11 bases spanning the gap. The CDR3 consists of 11 residues. Germline CDR1 reads MNHEY; CDR2 reads SVGAGI. CDR3 sequence: CASSYGARWYF. CDR3 sequence (DNA): TGTGCCAGCAGTTACGGGGCTCGGTGGTATTTT.

The chain carries TRBV7-2 and TRBJ2-5; 14 bases map to TRBD2. Trimming at V came to 5 bases and at J to 5 bases, leaving 7 bases not matched to a gene. The CDR3 extends over 16 amino acids. From germline, CDR1 is SGHTA and CDR2 FQGNSA. The CDR3 region is CASSPRLAGGPETQYF. The DNA of the CDR3 is TGTGCCAGCAGCCCCCGACTAGCGGGAGGGCCGGAGACCCAGTACTTC. The whole variable domain, filled in from reference TRBV7-2 and TRBJ2-5, reads GAGVSQSPSNKVTEKGKDVELRCDPISGHTALYWYRQSLGQGLEFLIYFQGNSAPDKSGLPSDRFSAERTGGSVSTLTIQRTQQEDSAVYLCASSPRLAGGPETQYFGPGTRLLVL.

This clone has a single count. The V gene is TRBV25-1, the J gene TRBJ2-3; D remains ambiguous. V lost 6 bases and J 3 bases, leaving 4 bases between the germline ends. Germline assignment: CDR1 MGHDK and CDR2 SYGVNS. The CDR3 is made up of 11 amino acids. CDR3 loop: CASRYTDTQYF. In nucleotides, the CDR3 is TGTGCCAGCAGATATACAGATACGCAGTATTTT. The variable domain in full, with the rest retrieved from reference TRBV25-1 and TRBJ2-3, is EADIYQTPRYLVIGTGKKITLECSQTMGHDKMYWYQQDPGMELHLIHYSYGVNSTEKGDLSSESTVSRIRTEHFPLTLESARPSHTSQYLCASRYTDTQYFGPGTRLTVL.

This rearrangement joins TRBV4-1 to TRBJ2-3; TRBD2 matches 12 bases. The CDR3 has 17 amino acids. The trim removed 3 bases at V and 2 bases at J, leaving 6 bases unmatched. The V gene's germline CDR1 is MGHRA and CDR2 YSYEKL. The CDR3 DNA is TGCGCCAGCAGCCAGGAGCGACTAGCGGGAGACACAGATACGCAGTATTTT. Its translation: CASSQERLAGDTDTQYF.

This chain uses TRBV5-4 with TRBJ2-7; TRBD2 might be the D (7 bases). V shed 5 bases and J shed 6 bases, with 27 bases lying between them. Germline CDR1 and CDR2: SGHNT and YYREEE (reference sequence). This CDR3 spans 17 amino acids. The CDR3 coding sequence is TGTGCCAGCAGTCCCATCAGGGGAGGGCCAAGGTCCCGCGAGCAGTACTTC. Translation gives CASSPIRGGPRSREQYF.

The V gene is TRBV20-1, the J gene TRBJ2-1; no definite D call. The germline CDR1 and CDR2 sequences are DFQATT and SNEGSKA (reference sequence). The CDR3 runs 10 residues. V was shortened by 6 bases and J by 3 bases, with 3 bases between the two germline ends. The CDR3 DNA is TGCAGTGCGAGCTACAATGAGCAGTTCTTC. Its translation is CSASYNEQFF.

V is TRBV9 and J is TRBJ2-3; a possible D gene is TRBD2 (6 bases). The CDR3 sequence is 15 residues long. Germline V gene lookup returns CDR1 SGDLS and CDR2 YYNGEE. The V end lost 3 bases, the J end lost 1 base, and 12 bases lay between the germline ends. The CDR3 DNA sequence: TGTGCCAGCAGCGCCTCCGGGACTCGCACAGATACGCAGTATTTT. This encodes CASSASGTRTDTQYF.

This sequence joins TRBV10-3 and TRBJ1-2; 9 bases agree with TRBD1. The CDR3 has 17 amino acids. After removal of 0 bases from V and 3 bases from J, the junction contained 8 bases not matched to a gene. Germline V gene lookup returns CDR1 ENHRY and CDR2 SYGVKD. The CDR3 loop reads CAISESGGTGSYYGYTF. The CDR3 nucleotides are TGTGCCATCAGTGAGTCAGGAGGGACAGGGTCGTACTATGGCTACACCTTC.

In its sample, this clone was seen once. This rearrangement joins TRBV9 to TRBJ2-3; TRBD2 is a possible D gene (6 bases). The CDR3 is 15 amino acids. Germline loops: CDR1 SGDLS, CDR2 YYNGEE. V gave up 0 bases and J gave up 0 bases, with 8 bases separating them. The CDR3 nucleotides are TGTGCCAGCAGCGTAGCGGGGACTAGCACAGATACGCAGTATTTT. This translates into CASSVAGTSTDTQYF.

This clone was seen only once. The chain recombines TRBV27 with TRBJ2-7, with D possibly matching TRBD2 (5 bases). V lost 8 bases and J lost 6, with 11 bases in between. This CDR3 has 11 amino acids. Germline V gives CDR1 MNHEY, CDR2 SMNVEV (reference sequence). CDR3 sequence: CASFGVSEQYF. The CDR3 DNA follows: TGTGCCAGCTTCGGGGTTTCCGAGCAGTACTTC.

The chain combines TRBV16 with TRBJ1-2, with D unclear. The CDR3 totals 14 residues. Germline CDR1 is KGHSY and CDR2 is FQNENV. Trimming shortened V by 0 bases and J by 3 bases, and 8 bases separated the two germline ends. The CDR3 sequence: CASSQSSLYYGYTF. DNA for the CDR3: TGTGCCAGCAGCCAATCTTCACTCTACTATGGCTACACCTTC.

This clone was observed a single time. This rearrangement joins TRBV30 to TRBJ2-1; 11 bases are shared with TRBD2. The CDR3 length is 18 residues. V lost 7 bases, J lost 3 bases, and 17 bases stayed unmatched. Per germline, CDR1 GTSNPN and CDR2 SVGIG (reference sequence). The CDR3 loop reads CAYTQTRRTSGFYNEQFF. The CDR3 coding sequence is TGTGCCTACACACAGACTCGCCGGACTAGCGGGTTCTACAATGAGCAGTTCTTC.

This clone came up a few times. This same CDR3 is encoded by further DNA sequences in the sample. The chain has TRBV6-1 and TRBJ2-7, with TRBD1 identical over 10 bases. This CDR3 has 14 residues. Germline V CDR1 and CDR2: MNHNS, SASEGT. The V segment lost 1 base and the J segment 4 bases; nucleotides outside the gene matches: 1. This CDR3 reads CASSEGTGGYEQYF. In DNA, the CDR3 is TGTGCCAGCAGTGAAGGGACAGGGGGTTACGAGCAGTACTTC.

The chain is built from TRBV7-9 and TRBJ1-1; D is perhaps TRBD1 (6 bases). The CDR3 is 15 amino acids. V dropped 0 bases and J dropped 4 bases, with 12 bases sitting between them. CDR1 is SEHNR and CDR2 is FQNEAQ in the germline V gene (reference sequence). The CDR3 loop reads CASSLAGTGSTEAFF. The DNA for the CDR3 is TGTGCCAGCAGCTTAGCGGGAACAGGGTCCACTGAAGCTTTCTTT.

V and J are TRBV4-1 and TRBJ1-2, with 8 bases identical to TRBD1. The CDR3 is made up of 15 amino acids. J gave up 4 bases and V 4 bases, and 8 bases lay outside the gene matches. Per the germline V gene, CDR1 is MGHRA and CDR2 is YSYEKL. The CDR3 spells CASSPRQGWTYGYTF. CDR3 in DNA: TGCGCCAGCAGCCCCCGACAGGGGTGGACCTATGGCTACACCTTC.

The chain carries TRBV6-5 and TRBJ2-3; 9 bases align to TRBD2. The trim removed 7 bases at V and 2 bases at J, leaving 7 bases unmatched. Germline loops: CDR1 MNHEY, CDR2 SVGAGI. The CDR3 is made up of 15 amino acids. CDR3 DNA sequence: TGTGCCAGCACTGCTAGCGGGGCCTACACAGATACGCAGTATTTT. Translation gives CASTASGAYTDTQYF.

The chain recombines TRBV5-1 with TRBJ2-1, with TRBD2 identical over 11 bases. The CDR3 runs to 15 residues. With 0 bases clipped from V and 6 bases from J, the junction kept 2 bases outside the gene matches. The V gene's germline CDR1 is SGHRS and CDR2 YFSETQ. Here the CDR3 DNA reads TGCGCCAGCAGCTTGGCGGGGACTAGCGGCAATGAGCAGTTCTTC. Its protein product is CASSLAGTSGNEQFF.

The chain uses TRBV6-6 and TRBJ2-7; maybe TRBD2 (6 bases). The V end lost 8 bases, the J end lost 9 bases, and 26 bases lay between the germline ends. Germline CDR1 MNHNY, CDR2 SVGAGI (reference sequence). This CDR3 region has 15 residues. CDR3 residues: CASGARVVAVSAQYF. In DNA, the CDR3 is TGTGCCAGCGGGGCGAGGGTGGTAGCGGTGTCAGCGCAGTACTTC.

V gene TRBV11-2 combines with J gene TRBJ2-1, with 8 nucleotides matching TRBD2. The germline V gene has CDR1 SGHAT and CDR2 FQNNGV. The CDR3 runs to 19 residues. Trimming cost V 3 bases and J 3 bases; bases outside gene matches: 16. CDR3 in DNA: TGTGCCAGCAGCTTCCGGGGGGGGATTAGCGGGACCTTCTACAATGAGCAGTTCTTC. Translated: CASSFRGGISGTFYNEQFF.

The chain uses TRBV6-5 and TRBJ1-2, with D possibly being TRBD1 (5 bases). Germline V CDR1 and CDR2: MNHEY, SVGAGI. The V and J ends lost 4 bases and 0 bases respectively, with 15 bases between them. The CDR3 length is 16 residues. The CDR3 DNA follows: TGTGCCAGCAGTTTTACGGTCGGGGGGTCTAACTATGGCTACACCTTC. It specifies CASSFTVGGSNYGYTF.

The chain uses TRBV28 and TRBJ1-1, with D possibly TRBD1 on 6 matching bases. Germline CDR1 and CDR2: MDHEN and SYDVKM. The V end lost 5 bases, the J end lost 5 bases, and 9 bases lay between the germline ends. The length of the CDR3 is 12 residues. CDR3 DNA sequence: TGTGCCAGCAGTATACAGGGTACTGAAGCTTTCTTT. Amino acids: CASSIQGTEAFF.